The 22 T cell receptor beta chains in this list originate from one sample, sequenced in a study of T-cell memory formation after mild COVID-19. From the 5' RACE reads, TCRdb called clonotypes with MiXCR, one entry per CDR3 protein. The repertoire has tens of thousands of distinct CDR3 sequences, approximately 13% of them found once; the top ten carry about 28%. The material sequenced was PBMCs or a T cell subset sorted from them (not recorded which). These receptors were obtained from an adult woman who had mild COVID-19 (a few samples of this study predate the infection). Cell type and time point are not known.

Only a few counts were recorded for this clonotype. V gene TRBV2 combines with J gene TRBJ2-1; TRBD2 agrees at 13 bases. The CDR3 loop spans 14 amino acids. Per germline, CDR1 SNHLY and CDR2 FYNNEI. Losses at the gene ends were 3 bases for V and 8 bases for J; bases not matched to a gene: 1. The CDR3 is CASSEGLAGYEQFF. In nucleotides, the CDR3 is TGTGCCAGCAGTGAGGGACTAGCGGGGTATGAGCAGTTCTTC.

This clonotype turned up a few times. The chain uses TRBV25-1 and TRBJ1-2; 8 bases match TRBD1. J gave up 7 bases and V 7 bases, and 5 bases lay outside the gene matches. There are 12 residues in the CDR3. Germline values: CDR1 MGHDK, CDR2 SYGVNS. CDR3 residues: CASTTGVGGYTF. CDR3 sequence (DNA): TGTGCCAGCACGACAGGGGTGGGTGGCTACACCTTC.

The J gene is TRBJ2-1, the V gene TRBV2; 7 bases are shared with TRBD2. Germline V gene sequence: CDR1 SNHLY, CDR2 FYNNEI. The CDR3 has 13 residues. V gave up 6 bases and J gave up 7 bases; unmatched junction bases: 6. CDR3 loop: CASRTSRTNEQFF. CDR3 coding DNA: TGTGCCAGCAGGACTAGCCGAACTAATGAGCAGTTCTTC.

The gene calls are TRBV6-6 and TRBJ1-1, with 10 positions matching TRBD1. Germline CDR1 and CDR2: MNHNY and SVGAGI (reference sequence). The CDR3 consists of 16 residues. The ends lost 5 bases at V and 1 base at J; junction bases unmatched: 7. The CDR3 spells CASSPPDRGGNTEAFF. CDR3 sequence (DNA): TGTGCCAGCAGTCCCCCGGACAGGGGGGGGAACACTGAAGCTTTCTTT.

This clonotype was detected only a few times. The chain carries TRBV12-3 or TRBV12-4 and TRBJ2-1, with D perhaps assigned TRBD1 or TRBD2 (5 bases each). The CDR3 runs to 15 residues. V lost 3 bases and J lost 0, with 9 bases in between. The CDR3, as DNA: TGTGCCAGCAGTTTCCGGGGCCACTCCTACAATGAGCAGTTCTTC. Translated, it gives CASSFRGHSYNEQFF.

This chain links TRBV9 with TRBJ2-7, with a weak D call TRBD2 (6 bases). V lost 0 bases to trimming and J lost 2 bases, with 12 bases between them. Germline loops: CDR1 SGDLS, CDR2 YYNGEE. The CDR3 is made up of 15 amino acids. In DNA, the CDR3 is TGTGCCAGCAGCGTAGGTGCTAGCGAGACCTACGAGCAGTACTTC. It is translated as CASSVGASETYEQYF.

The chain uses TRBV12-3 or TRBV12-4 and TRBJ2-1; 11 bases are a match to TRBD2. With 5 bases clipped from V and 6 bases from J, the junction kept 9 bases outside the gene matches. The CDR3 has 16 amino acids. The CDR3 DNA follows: TGTGCCAGCAGTACAAGCCTAGCGGGAGGAAGCAATGAGCAGTTCTTC. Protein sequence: CASSTSLAGGSNEQFF.

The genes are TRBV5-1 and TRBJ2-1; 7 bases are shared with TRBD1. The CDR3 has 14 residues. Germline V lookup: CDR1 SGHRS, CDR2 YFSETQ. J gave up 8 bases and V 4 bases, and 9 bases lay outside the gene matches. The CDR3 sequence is CASSGQGVVDEQFF. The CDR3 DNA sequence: TGCGCCAGCAGCGGGCAGGGGGTGGTCGATGAGCAGTTCTTC.

The DNA of the CDR3 is TGCAGTGCTTATAGCGGCCTCTCCTACGAGCAGTACTTC. It codes for CSAYSGLSYEQYF. This chain links TRBV20-1 with TRBJ2-7; tentative D call: TRBD2 (6 bases). Looked up from germline, CDR1 is DFQATT and CDR2 is SNEGSKA (reference sequence). The V end lost 5 bases, the J end lost 0 bases, and 11 bases lay between the germline ends. CDR3 length: 13 residues.

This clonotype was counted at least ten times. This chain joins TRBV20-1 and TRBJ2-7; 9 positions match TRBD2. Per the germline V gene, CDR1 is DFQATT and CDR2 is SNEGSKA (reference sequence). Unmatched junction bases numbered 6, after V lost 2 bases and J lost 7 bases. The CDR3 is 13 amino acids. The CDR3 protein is CSARSLAGWEQYF. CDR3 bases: TGCAGTGCTAGATCCCTAGCGGGGTGGGAGCAGTACTTC.

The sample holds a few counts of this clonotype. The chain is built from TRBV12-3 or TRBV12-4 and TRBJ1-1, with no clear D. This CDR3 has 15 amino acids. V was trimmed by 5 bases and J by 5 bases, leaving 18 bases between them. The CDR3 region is CASSLQPFTRTEAFF. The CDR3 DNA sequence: TGTGCCAGCAGTCTACAACCCTTTACCAGGACTGAAGCTTTCTTT.

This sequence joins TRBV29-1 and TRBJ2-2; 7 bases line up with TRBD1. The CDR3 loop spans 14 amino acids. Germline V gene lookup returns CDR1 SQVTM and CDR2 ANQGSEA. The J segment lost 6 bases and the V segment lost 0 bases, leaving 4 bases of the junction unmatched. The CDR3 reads CSVEDGDSPGELFF. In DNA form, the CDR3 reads TGCAGCGTTGAAGATGGGGACAGCCCCGGGGAGCTGTTTTTT.

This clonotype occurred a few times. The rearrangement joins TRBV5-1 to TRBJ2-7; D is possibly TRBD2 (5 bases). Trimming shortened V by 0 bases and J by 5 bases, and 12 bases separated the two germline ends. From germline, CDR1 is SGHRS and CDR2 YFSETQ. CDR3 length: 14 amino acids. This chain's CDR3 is CASSLDGVGNEQYF. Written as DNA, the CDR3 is TGCGCCAGCAGCTTGGACGGGGTAGGAAACGAGCAGTACTTC.

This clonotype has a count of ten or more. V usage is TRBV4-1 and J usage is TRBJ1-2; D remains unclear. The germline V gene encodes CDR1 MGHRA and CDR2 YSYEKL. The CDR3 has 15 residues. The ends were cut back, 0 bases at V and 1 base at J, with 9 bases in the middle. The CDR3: CASSQDSAINYGYTF. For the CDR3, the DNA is TGCGCCAGCAGCCAAGATTCAGCGATTAACTATGGCTACACCTTC.

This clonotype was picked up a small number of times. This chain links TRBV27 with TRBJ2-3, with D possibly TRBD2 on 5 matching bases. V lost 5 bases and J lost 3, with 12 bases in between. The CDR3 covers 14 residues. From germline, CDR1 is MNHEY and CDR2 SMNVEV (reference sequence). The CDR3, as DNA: TGTGCCAGCAGTAGAGGACTGGGAACAGATACGCAGTATTTT. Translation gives CASSRGLGTDTQYF.

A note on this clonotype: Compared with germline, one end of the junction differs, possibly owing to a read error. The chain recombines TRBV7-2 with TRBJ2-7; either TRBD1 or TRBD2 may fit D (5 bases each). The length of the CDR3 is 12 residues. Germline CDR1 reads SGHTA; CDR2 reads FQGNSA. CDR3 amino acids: CASSPGTYEKYF. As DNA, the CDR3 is TGTGCCAGCAGCCCAGGGACCTACGAGAAGTACTTC.

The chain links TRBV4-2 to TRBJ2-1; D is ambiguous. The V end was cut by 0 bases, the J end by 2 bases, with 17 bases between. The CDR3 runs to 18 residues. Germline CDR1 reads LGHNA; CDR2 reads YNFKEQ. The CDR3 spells CASSQEGPLHAPYNEQFF. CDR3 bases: TGTGCCAGCAGCCAAGAAGGACCTCTACATGCCCCCTACAATGAGCAGTTCTTC.

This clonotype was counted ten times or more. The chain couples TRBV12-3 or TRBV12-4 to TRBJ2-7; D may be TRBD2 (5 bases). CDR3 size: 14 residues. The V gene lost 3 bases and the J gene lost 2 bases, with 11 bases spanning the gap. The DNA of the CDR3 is TGTGCCAGCAGTTTTTTCCACGGGACCTACGAGCAGTACTTC. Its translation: CASSFFHGTYEQYF.

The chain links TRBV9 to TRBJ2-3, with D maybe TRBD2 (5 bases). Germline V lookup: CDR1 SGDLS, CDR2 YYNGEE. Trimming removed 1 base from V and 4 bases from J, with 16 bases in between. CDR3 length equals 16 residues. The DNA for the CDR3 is TGTGCCAGCAGCGTATACGCGGGCGACCCGCCAGATACGCAGTATTTT. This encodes CASSVYAGDPPDTQYF. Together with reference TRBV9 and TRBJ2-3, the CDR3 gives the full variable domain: DSGVTQTPKHLITATGQRVTLRCSPRSGDLSVYWYQQSLDQGLQFLIQYYNGEERAKGNILERFSAQQFPDLHSELNLSSLELGDSALYFCASSVYAGDPPDTQYFGPGTRLTVL.

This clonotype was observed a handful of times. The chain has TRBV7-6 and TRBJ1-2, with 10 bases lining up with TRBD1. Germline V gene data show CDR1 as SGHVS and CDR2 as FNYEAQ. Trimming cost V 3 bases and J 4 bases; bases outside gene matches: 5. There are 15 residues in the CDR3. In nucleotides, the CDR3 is TGTGCCAGCAGCTTGACAGGGGGCTGGGGCTATGGCTACACCTTC. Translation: CASSLTGGWGYGYTF.

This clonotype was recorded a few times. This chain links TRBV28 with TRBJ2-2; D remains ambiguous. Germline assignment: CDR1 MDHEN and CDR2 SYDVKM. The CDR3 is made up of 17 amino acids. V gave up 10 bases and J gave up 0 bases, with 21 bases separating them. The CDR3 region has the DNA TGTGCCACCAAGTTCCGAGGCCCCCTATCGAACACCGGGGAGCTGTTTTTT. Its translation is CATKFRGPLSNTGELFF.

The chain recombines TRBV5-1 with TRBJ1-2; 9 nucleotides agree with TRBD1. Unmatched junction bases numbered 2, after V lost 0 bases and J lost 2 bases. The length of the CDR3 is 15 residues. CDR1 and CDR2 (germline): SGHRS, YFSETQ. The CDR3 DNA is TGCGCCAGCAGCTTGGAAGGGACAGGGAACTATGGCTACACCTTC. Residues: CASSLEGTGNYGYTF.